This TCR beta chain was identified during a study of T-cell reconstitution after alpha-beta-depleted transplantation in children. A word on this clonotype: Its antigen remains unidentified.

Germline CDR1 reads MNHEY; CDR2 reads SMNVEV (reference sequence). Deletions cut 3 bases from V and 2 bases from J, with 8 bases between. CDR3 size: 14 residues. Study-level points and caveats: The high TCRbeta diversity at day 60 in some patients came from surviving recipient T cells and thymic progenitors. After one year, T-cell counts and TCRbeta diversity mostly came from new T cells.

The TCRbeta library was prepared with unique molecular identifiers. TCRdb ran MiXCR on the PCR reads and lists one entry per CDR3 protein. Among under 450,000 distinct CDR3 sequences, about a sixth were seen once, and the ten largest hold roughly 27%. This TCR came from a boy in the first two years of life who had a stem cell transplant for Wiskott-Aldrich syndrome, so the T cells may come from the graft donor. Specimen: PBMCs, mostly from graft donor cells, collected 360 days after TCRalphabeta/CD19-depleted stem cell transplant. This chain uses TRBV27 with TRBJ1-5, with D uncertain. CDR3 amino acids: CASSLGYGNQPQHF. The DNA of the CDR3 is TGTGCCAGCAGTTTGGGTTACGGCAATCAGCCCCAGCATTTT.